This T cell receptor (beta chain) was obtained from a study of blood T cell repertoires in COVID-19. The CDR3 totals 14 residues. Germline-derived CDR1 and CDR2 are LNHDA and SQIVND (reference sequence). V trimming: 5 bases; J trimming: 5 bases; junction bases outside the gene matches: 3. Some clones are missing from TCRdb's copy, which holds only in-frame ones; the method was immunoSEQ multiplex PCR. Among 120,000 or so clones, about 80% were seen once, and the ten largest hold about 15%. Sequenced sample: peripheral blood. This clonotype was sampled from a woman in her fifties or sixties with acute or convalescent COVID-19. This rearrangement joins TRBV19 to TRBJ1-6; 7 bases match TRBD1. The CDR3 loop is CASSDRADNSPLHF. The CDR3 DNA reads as TGTGCCAGTAGTGACAGGGCCGATAATTCACCCCTCCACTTT.